This passage covers 27 T cell receptor beta chains from one sample sequenced in a study of blood T cells in healthy people across ages. A second PCR, run for about 7 to 11 cycles, used a sample-barcoded 5' primer plus a J-beta primer mix. TCRdb ran MiXCR on the 5' RACE reads and lists one entry per CDR3 protein. The repertoire has almost 550,000 distinct CDR3 sequences, under 30% of them found once; the top ten carry less than 9%. These records were also assigned to another study, of T cells of mothers and their children.

Sequencing input: blood. These receptors originate from a boy aged 5-17 years in good health.

This clonotype was observed a few times. V and J are TRBV5-8 and TRBJ1-2, with D hard to call. The CDR3 runs to 15 residues. Germline-derived CDR1 and CDR2 are SGHTS and YDEGEE. Trimming shortened V by 0 bases and J by 3 bases, and 12 bases separated the two germline ends. The CDR3 nucleotides read TGTGCCAGCAGCTTGGCCGGAGTAGGGCACTATGGCTACACCTTC. It codes for CASSLAGVGHYGYTF.

The chain combines TRBV7-2 with TRBJ2-3; 10 bases align to TRBD1. CDR1 and CDR2 (germline): SGHTA, FQGNSA. The CDR3 consists of 15 residues. After removal of 6 bases from V and 4 bases from J, the junction contained 7 bases not matched to a gene. CDR3 nucleotide sequence: TGTGCCAGCAGACCGGGACAGGGGTTCGCAGATACGCAGTATTTT. Translated, it gives CASRPGQGFADTQYF. Using reference TRBV7-2 and TRBJ2-3 for the parts outside the CDR3, the full variable domain is GAGVSQSPSNKVTEKGKDVELRCDPISGHTALYWYRQSLGQGLEFLIYFQGNSAPDKSGLPSDRFSAERTGGSVSTLTIQRTQQEDSAVYLCASRPGQGFADTQYFGPGTRLTVL.

The chain couples TRBV28 to TRBJ2-4; a weak D match, TRBD1 (7 bases). Germline values: CDR1 MDHEN, CDR2 SYDVKM. The CDR3 consists of 18 residues. V was pared by 6 bases and J by 0 bases, with 21 bases between. The CDR3 sequence is CASRKTGRRGIAKNIQYF. In DNA form, the CDR3 reads TGTGCCAGCAGAAAGACAGGGAGGAGGGGTATAGCCAAAAACATTCAGTACTTC.

The table lists this clonotype with a few counts. This chain uses TRBV27 with TRBJ1-1; no clear D. V lost 3 bases, J lost 0 bases, and 11 bases lay in between. The V gene's germline CDR1 is MNHEY and CDR2 SMNVEV (reference sequence). CDR3 length: 15 residues. The CDR3 sequence is CASSLVPNLNTEAFF. CDR3 sequence (DNA): TGTGCCAGCAGTTTGGTTCCAAATCTGAACACTGAAGCTTTCTTT.

This chain connects TRBV5-1 to TRBJ1-1; maybe TRBD1 (5 bases). Looked up from germline, CDR1 is SGHRS and CDR2 is YFSETQ. This CDR3 contains 15 residues. The ends were cut back, 4 bases at V and 2 bases at J, with 15 bases in the middle. The CDR3, as DNA: TGCGCCAGCAGCGAGGGGTCAGGGAGCAACACTGAAGCTTTCTTT. It specifies CASSEGSGSNTEAFF.

The V gene is TRBV20-1, the J gene TRBJ2-5; 7 nucleotides align to TRBD1. Losses at the gene ends were 3 bases for V and 5 bases for J; bases not matched to a gene: 3. The CDR3 sequence is 12 residues long. Germline V gives CDR1 DFQATT, CDR2 SNEGSKA (reference sequence). The CDR3 reads CSARPRGETQYF. As DNA, the CDR3 is TGCAGTGCTAGGCCCAGGGGGGAGACCCAGTACTTC.

The rearrangement joins TRBV7-9 to TRBJ1-2; 7 bases match TRBD1. The CDR3 is made up of 14 amino acids. V was clipped by 4 bases and J by 4 bases; unmatched bases: 6. Germline V lookup: CDR1 SEHNR, CDR2 FQNEAQ (reference sequence). For the CDR3, the DNA is TGTGCCAGCAGCTCAATAGGGGGCTTCTATGGCTACACCTTC. The encoded protein is CASSSIGGFYGYTF.

The chain recombines TRBV9 with TRBJ2-5; 12 bases are shared with TRBD2. The last part of the DNA fits TRBJ2-1 better; the J call may be wrong. Germline V gene data show CDR1 as SGDLS and CDR2 as YYNGEE. The CDR3 has 15 residues. This CDR3 reads CASSASSGRAGEQFF. The CDR3 region has the DNA TGTGCCAGCAGCGCATCTAGCGGGAGGGCGGGTGAGCAGTTCTTC.

The chain links TRBV5-1 to TRBJ1-2; 7 nucleotides align to TRBD1. Germline loops: CDR1 SGHRS, CDR2 YFSETQ. Germline trimming cut 6 bases from V and 2 bases from J; bases unmatched to any gene: 4. This CDR3 contains 13 residues. For the CDR3, the DNA is TGCGCCAGCACTGGGGACAGCAACTATGGCTACACCTTC. Protein: CASTGDSNYGYTF.

The chain couples TRBV5-5 to TRBJ1-2, with D unclear. Deletions cut 4 bases from V and 2 bases from J, with 9 bases between. Per germline, CDR1 SGHKS and CDR2 YYEKEE (reference sequence). The CDR3 is 13 residues long. Written as DNA, the CDR3 is TGTGCCAGCAGCGCCGAGGGCAACTATGGCTACACCTTC. Residues: CASSAEGNYGYTF.

V gene TRBV9 combines with J gene TRBJ2-5, with a tentative D call TRBD2 (6 bases). The CDR3 extends over 16 amino acids. Trimming took 3 bases from V and 5 from J, leaving 20 bases between them. The germline V gene has CDR1 SGDLS and CDR2 YYNGEE. The CDR3 DNA sequence: TGTGCCAGCAGCGATGGGGACTCCCGCAGCTATGAGACCCAGTACTTC. Translated: CASSDGDSRSYETQYF.

This clonotype was counted a few times. V usage is TRBV6-2 or TRBV6-3 and J usage is TRBJ1-1; no definite D call. The CDR3 is 12 amino acids. Germline-derived CDR1 and CDR2 are MNHEY and SVGEGT. The V end lost 7 bases, the J end lost 2 bases, and 8 bases lay between the germline ends. The CDR3, as DNA: TGTGCCAGCATTGCACCAAACACTGAAGCTTTCTTT. Translating gives CASIAPNTEAFF.

In its sample, this clonotype was seen a few times. This chain uses TRBV30 with TRBJ2-6, with D maybe TRBD2 (6 bases). V was clipped by 5 bases and J by 0 bases, with 11 bases between them. Germline V gene data show CDR1 as GTSNPN and CDR2 as SVGIG (reference sequence). The length of the CDR3 is 15 residues. CDR3 residues: CAWGRTNSGANVLTF. CDR3 sequence (DNA): TGTGCCTGGGGACGGACTAACTCTGGGGCCAACGTCCTGACTTTC.

V and J are TRBV20-1 and TRBJ2-7, with D maybe TRBD1 (5 bases). The end of the DNA aligns better with TRBJ2-1, so the J call may be wrong. The germline V gene has CDR1 DFQATT and CDR2 SNEGSKA (reference sequence). The CDR3 runs 14 residues. Here the CDR3 DNA reads TGCAGTGCTAGATCCAGGGTTTCCCACAATGAGCAGTTCTTC. It specifies CSARSRVSHNEQFF.

The rearrangement uses TRBV5-1 and TRBJ2-2; 10 bases agree with TRBD2. The J segment lost 3 bases and the V segment lost 0 bases, leaving 2 bases of the junction unmatched. The CDR3 contains 16 residues. The germline gives CDR1 SGHRS, CDR2 YFSETQ. The CDR3 DNA follows: TGCGCCAGCAGCTTGGCCACTAGCGGGGACACCGGGGAGCTGTTTTTT. Protein sequence: CASSLATSGDTGELFF.

The chain has TRBV5-6 and TRBJ1-2, with 8 bases fitting TRBD1. This CDR3 is built from 14 residues. Germline V gene data show CDR1 as SGHDT and CDR2 as YYEEEE. Losses at the gene ends were 0 bases for V and 6 bases for J; bases not matched to a gene: 4. The CDR3 here is CASSLGQGFHGYTF. The CDR3 DNA reads TGTGCCAGCAGCTTGGGACAGGGGTTTCATGGCTACACCTTC.

The chain links TRBV20-1 to TRBJ2-7; perhaps TRBD2 as D (6 bases). CDR1 is DFQATT, CDR2 SNEGSKA, per germline (reference sequence). This CDR3 has 14 residues. Trimming took off 1 base at V and 4 bases at J, with 14 bases between the two ends. The CDR3 bases are TGCAGTGCTAGAGTCCGGGAGAGTGATTACGAGCAGTACTTC. Translation gives CSARVRESDYEQYF.

This clonotype was counted only a few times. V gene TRBV21-1 combines with J gene TRBJ2-1; the table's D call, TRBD1, has no DNA check behind it. TRBV21-1 has pseudogene status. The CDR3 sequence is 16 residues long. The CDR3 DNA reads as TGTGCCAGCAGCGTGGCGGGGGCGCAAGGGTACAATGAGCAGTTCTTC. Its translation: CASSVAGAQGYNEQFF.

The chain links TRBV9 to TRBJ1-2, with D maybe TRBD1 (6 bases). This CDR3 spans 14 amino acids. Germline CDR1 is SGDLS and CDR2 is YYNGEE. The V end was cut by 4 bases, the J end by 3 bases, with 13 bases between. This CDR3 reads CASSSSGGDYGYTF. CDR3 nucleotide sequence: TGTGCCAGCAGCTCGAGTGGGGGCGACTATGGCTACACCTTC. Looking up the rest from reference TRBV9 and TRBJ1-2 gives the full variable domain: DSGVTQTPKHLITATGQRVTLRCSPRSGDLSVYWYQQSLDQGLQFLIQYYNGEERAKGNILERFSAQQFPDLHSELNLSSLELGDSALYFCASSSSGGDYGYTFGSGTRLTVV.

This clonotype was recorded many times. CDR3 sequence reads: CASKNWNMGSSYEQYF. DNA of the CDR3: TGTGCCAGCAAAAATTGGAACATGGGGAGCTCCTACGAGCAGTACTTC. The V and J genes are TRBV28 and TRBJ2-7; D is possibly TRBD2 (5 bases). CDR3 size: 16 residues. Looked up from germline, CDR1 is MDHEN and CDR2 is SYDVKM. Trimming took off 7 bases at V and 0 bases at J, with 19 bases between the two ends.

The V and J genes are TRBV7-2 and TRBJ2-3; a possible D gene is TRBD2 (6 bases). The CDR3 covers 15 residues. V lost 5 bases and J 3 bases, leaving 15 bases between the germline ends. Germline V gene sequence: CDR1 SGHTA, CDR2 FQGNSA. This CDR3 reads CASSEAGTITDTQYF. CDR3 coding DNA: TGTGCCAGCAGCGAGGCGGGGACGATAACAGATACGCAGTATTTT. Together with reference TRBV7-2 and TRBJ2-3, the CDR3 gives the full variable domain: GAGVSQSPSNKVTEKGKDVELRCDPISGHTALYWYRQSLGQGLEFLIYFQGNSAPDKSGLPSDRFSAERTGGSVSTLTIQRTQQEDSAVYLCASSEAGTITDTQYFGPGTRLTVL.

This sequence joins TRBV9 and TRBJ2-7; D unclear. CDR3 length: 14 residues. Trimming took off 0 bases at V and 2 bases at J, with 9 bases between the two ends. Germline CDR1 SGDLS, CDR2 YYNGEE. The CDR3 sequence: CASSVEGFAYEQYF. In nucleotides, the CDR3 is TGTGCCAGCAGCGTAGAGGGTTTCGCCTACGAGCAGTACTTC. Looking up the rest from reference TRBV9 and TRBJ2-7 gives the full variable domain: DSGVTQTPKHLITATGQRVTLRCSPRSGDLSVYWYQQSLDQGLQFLIQYYNGEERAKGNILERFSAQQFPDLHSELNLSSLELGDSALYFCASSVEGFAYEQYFGPGTRLTVT.

This sequence joins TRBV20-1 and TRBJ2-1, with D maybe TRBD2 (5 bases). Trimming shortened V by 2 bases and J by 4 bases, and 21 bases separated the two germline ends. This CDR3 is built from 17 residues. Germline CDR1 and CDR2: DFQATT and SNEGSKA (reference sequence). The CDR3 reads CSARPVSDSTIYNEQFF. CDR3 nucleotide sequence: TGCAGTGCTAGACCAGTTAGCGACTCAACTATTTACAATGAGCAGTTCTTC.

The chain has TRBV4-1 and TRBJ2-7; 9 nucleotides align to TRBD2. CDR3 size: 15 residues. From germline, CDR1 is MGHRA and CDR2 YSYEKL. The junction had 5 bases not matched to a gene; V was cut back by 1 base and J by 4 bases. CDR3 protein: CASSQVKSGRYEQYF. The CDR3 region has the DNA TGCGCCAGCAGCCAAGTTAAGAGCGGGAGGTACGAGCAGTACTTC.

The chain's CDR3 is CAISKGTSGRLDTQYF. The CDR3 DNA reads TGTGCCATCAGTAAGGGGACTAGCGGGAGGTTGGATACGCAGTATTTT. V gene TRBV10-3 combines with J gene TRBJ2-3; 15 positions agree with TRBD2. The CDR3 has 16 residues. Unmatched junction bases numbered 6, after V lost 5 bases and J lost 6 bases. Germline V CDR1 and CDR2: ENHRY, SYGVKD.

V gene TRBV20-1 combines with J gene TRBJ2-5; the match to TRBD1 covers 8 bases. V trimming: 3 bases; J trimming: 11 bases; junction bases outside the gene matches: 14. The CDR3 loop spans 14 amino acids. Germline values: CDR1 DFQATT, CDR2 SNEGSKA (reference sequence). CDR3 loop: CSARKEIKQGEQYF. Here the CDR3 DNA reads TGCAGTGCTAGGAAAGAAATAAAACAGGGGGAACAGTACTTC.

This chain links TRBV24-1 with TRBJ2-3; tentative D call: TRBD1 (5 bases). V lost 7 bases, J lost 0 bases, and 7 bases lay in between. Per the germline V gene, CDR1 is KGHDR and CDR2 is SFDVKD. This CDR3 comprises 13 residues. The CDR3 is CATRQGSTDTQYF. In DNA, the CDR3 is TGTGCCACCAGGCAGGGCAGCACAGATACGCAGTATTTT.